Listed below are T cell receptor beta chains from one sample, sequenced in a study of radiation and T cells in renal cell carcinoma. The table came from immunoSEQ multiplex PCR; TCRdb's copy has only in-frame clones and leaves some out. The sample contains about 130,000 clones, approximately 80% of which appear only once. Sequenced here: blood, sampled from a patient whose treatment included radiotherapy and nephrectomy. Receptors originate from a woman aged 55-75 years with renal cell carcinoma. Each CDR3 is given with its conserved first and last residue. Fields, in order: D gene, V gene, CDR3 protein. A D gene is named only where the DNA matches it firmly.

- TRBV28 CASSQMTVGNTIYF
TRBD1 TRBV9 CASSPGTGPLGYGYTF
- TRBV7-9 CASSPEVGWRSYEQYF
- TRBV27 CASSFKREGTDTQYF
- TRBV9 CASSLGSSYNEQFF
- TRBV11-2 CASSLNSRNTIYF
- TRBV28 CASSPGGGLGGNQPQHF
- TRBV28 CASSSGPGNQPQHF
- TRBV2 CASSVGRGFTEAFF
TRBD1 TRBV6-5 CASSFQGASEKLFF
- TRBV5-6 CASSLLGSGGNQPQHF
TRBD1 TRBV7-9 CASSATPGQGMYNEQFF
- TRBV7-2 CASSLAGSGNEQFF
- TRBV19 CASHFRPTDSTSNQPQHF
- TRBV19 CASSISGGLSGANVLTF
- TRBV9 CASSASMGMGEAFF
- TRBV10-3 CAISVAVTPYSGANVLTF
TRBD1 TRBV29-1 CSARQGTGELFF
- TRBV21-1 CASSHGTGNEQYF
- TRBV27 CASSLSGQILSGNTIYF
TRBD1 TRBV6-6 CATMGQGAYEQYF
TRBD1 TRBV30 CASQGAGNQPQHF
- TRBV5-1 CASSSSTAPDTQYF
- TRBV4-2 CASSQDRGLVGRGGYGYTF
- TRBV9 CASSVDFVNQPQHF
- TRBV28 CASSAHRGGELFF
- TRBV4-2 CASSQDVTSVSGEKLFF
- TRBV25-1 CASSPRVLNSPLHF
- TRBV5-8 CASSLVAGDNYGYTF
- TRBV5-1 CASSPGSAGEQYF
- TRBV4-1 CASSQGIIGGFSGNTIYF
- TRBV10-3 CAISEFNEKLFF
- TRBV15 CATSRDQADTQYF
TRBD2 TRBV30 CAWSVPLGTSSGETQYF
- TRBV19 CASSSGLFSYEQYF
TRBD2 TRBV15 CATSREYGTSGKETQYF
TRBD1 TRBV5-1 CASSLEGQGAREQYF
- TRBV6-5 CASSLGGGSYGYTF
TRBD1 TRBV28 CASRGTVDYGYTF
TRBD2 TRBV7-9 CASSLELAGMGETQYF
- TRBV5-1 CASSLASGYEQYF
TRBD2 TRBV7-3 CASSRTSGVEDTQYF
TRBD1 TRBV2 CASSEKKTGYGYTF
- TRBV4-3 CASSQDAGPTGSYEQYF
TRBD2 TRBV9 CASSDLSGMSSYNEQFF
- TRBV5-1 CASSGRTRMDEQFF
TRBD1 TRBV29-1 CSVELRDRVFYEQFF
- TRBV7-2 CASSQSGLEAFF
TRBD1 TRBV7-6 CASSPRDRANYGYTF
- TRBV25-1 CASSGNIRGYGYTF
TRBD1 TRBV5-4 CASSLMGGTVEAFF
- TRBV19 CASSMNSRLDLYSNQPQHF
- TRBV6-5 CASSPDRYNEQFF
- TRBV6-5 CASSYLGQGPEAFF
- TRBV7-2 CASSLGLGALNEQFF